The next 14 T cell receptor beta chains were all read from a single sample in a study of beta chain features in type 1 diabetes. Sequenced material consisted of expressed TCRB transcripts (all of the isolated RNA was reverse transcribed). Only in-frame clones appear in the TCRdb table, and some are missing; sequencing was by immunoSEQ multiplex PCR. Counted here are some 900,000 clones, about a sixth occurring once; the ten biggest clones make up 0.023%. Sequenced: naive CD4+ T cells from blood. All receptors come from a woman between 18 and 30 years old in good health.

V gene TRBV23-1 combines with J gene TRBJ2-5, with 7 bases lining up with TRBD2. TRBV23-1 is reported as an ORF; its role is uncertain. The CDR3 loop spans 16 amino acids. The trim removed 1 base at V and 1 base at J, leaving 6 bases unmatched. The CDR3 loop reads CASSQLLSGAQETQYF. The CDR3 nucleotides read TGCGCCAGCAGTCAATTACTAAGCGGGGCCCAAGAGACCCAGTACTTC.

CDR3 in DNA: TGTGCCAGCAGCCCGAGGACAGCTGGGGCCAACGTCCTGACTTTC. This encodes CASSPRTAGANVLTF. The chain uses TRBV6-6 and TRBJ2-6; D might be TRBD1 (6 bases). The germline gives CDR1 MNHNY, CDR2 SVGAGI (reference sequence). The CDR3 extends over 15 amino acids. V was pared by 6 bases and J by 2 bases, with 11 bases between.

This chain joins TRBV5-1 and TRBJ2-1; D call uncertain. V was trimmed by 4 bases and J by 5 bases, leaving 13 bases between them. The CDR3 totals 14 residues. CDR1 and CDR2 from the germline V gene are SGHRS and YFSETQ. CDR3 coding DNA: TGCGCCAGCAGCATATCCCACAGTAACAATGAGCAGTTCTTC. Translated: CASSISHSNNEQFF.

The chain links TRBV10-3 to TRBJ1-1, with D perhaps TRBD1 (5 bases). V was cut by 2 bases and J by 4 bases, with 11 bases left in between. The germline gives CDR1 ENHRY, CDR2 SYGVKD. CDR3 length equals 14 residues. The CDR3 DNA reads TGTGCCATCAGTGAGGTGGGGGGAAGCACTGAAGCTTTCTTT. This gives the protein CAISEVGGSTEAFF.

This clone was detected a few times. The J gene is TRBJ2-1, the V gene TRBV5-1, with a weak D call TRBD1 (5 bases). There are 13 residues in the CDR3. Looked up from germline, CDR1 is SGHRS and CDR2 is YFSETQ. V lost 4 bases to trimming and J lost 9 bases, with 14 bases between them. The DNA for the CDR3 is TGCGCCAGCAGCCGGGCCAGGGAAACTGAGCAGTTCTTC. Translating it yields CASSRARETEQFF. Full variable domain (remainder filled in from reference TRBV5-1 and TRBJ2-1): KAGVTQTPRYLIKTRGQQVTLSCSPISGHRSVSWYQQTPGQGLQFLFEYFSETQRNKGNFPGRFSGRQFSNSRSEMNVSTLELGDSALYLCASSRARETEQFFGPGTRLTVL.

This clone showed up just a few times. This chain links TRBV6-1 with TRBJ1-1; D ambiguous. The CDR3 consists of 13 residues. The germline V and J ends were trimmed by 3 bases and 1 base, with 6 bases remaining between them. Germline CDR1 and CDR2: MNHNS and SASEGT. As DNA, the CDR3 is TGTGCCAGCAGTGAGGGCCCGAACACTGAAGCTTTCTTT. Translation gives CASSEGPNTEAFF.

There are a few counts of this clone. At the DNA level, this CDR3 is encoded by other sequences in the same sample as well. The genes are TRBV5-1 and TRBJ2-5, with 7 bases identical to TRBD1. The junction had 2 bases not matched to a gene; V was cut back by 0 bases and J by 3 bases. The germline gives CDR1 SGHRS, CDR2 YFSETQ. This CDR3 comprises 14 residues. The CDR3 region has the DNA TGCGCCAGCAGCTTGGGGGGGACAGAAGAGACCCAGTACTTC. It yields the protein CASSLGGTEETQYF.

This clone was observed at least ten times. The genes are TRBV4-3 and TRBJ2-1; TRBD1 matches at 8 bases. J gave up 8 bases and V 0 bases, and 0 bases lay outside the gene matches. Germline V gene sequence: CDR1 LGHNA, CDR2 YSLEER. There are 13 residues in the CDR3. The DNA of the CDR3 is TGCGCCAGCAGCCAAGAGGACAGGGATGAGCAGTTCTTC. Translation gives CASSQEDRDEQFF.

The chain couples TRBV21-1 to TRBJ1-2; no check of the table's D call, TRBD1, against the DNA was made. TRBV21-1 is noted as a pseudogene. CDR3 length: 17 residues. The CDR3 protein is CASSKHATHRGNYGYTF. DNA for the CDR3: TGTGCCAGCAGCAAACACGCGACTCACAGGGGGAACTATGGCTACACCTTC.

The V and J genes are TRBV9 and TRBJ1-2; tentative D call: TRBD1 (5 bases). The CDR3 runs 14 residues. The germline V and J ends were trimmed by 2 bases and 8 bases, with 16 bases remaining between them. Per the germline V gene, CDR1 is SGDLS and CDR2 is YYNGEE. CDR3 sequence reads: CASSVDQGLGGYTF. CDR3 bases: TGTGCCAGCAGCGTGGATCAGGGACTGGGGGGCTACACCTTC.

The chain links TRBV7-2 to TRBJ1-3; no firm D call. The germline CDR1 and CDR2 sequences are SGHTA and FQGNSA. CDR3 length: 13 residues. V dropped 4 bases and J dropped 3 bases, with 7 bases sitting between them. DNA of the CDR3: TGTGCCAGCAGCTCCCCGAATGGAAACACCATATATTTT. The encoded protein is CASSSPNGNTIYF.

The chain is built from TRBV19 and TRBJ2-1, with D possibly TRBD2 on 6 matching bases. Germline lookup yields CDR1 LNHDA and CDR2 SQIVND (reference sequence). V was clipped by 0 bases and J by 0 bases, with 6 bases between them. CDR3 length: 15 amino acids. This CDR3 reads CASSIDGSSYNEQFF. The CDR3 DNA follows: TGTGCCAGTAGTATAGACGGGAGCTCCTACAATGAGCAGTTCTTC.

This clone occurred a few times. J is TRBJ2-1 and V is TRBV5-1; either TRBD1 or TRBD2 may fit D (7 bases each). CDR1 and CDR2 (germline): SGHRS, YFSETQ. The CDR3 is made up of 15 amino acids. V gave up 4 bases and J gave up 6 bases, with 17 bases separating them. In nucleotides, the CDR3 is TGCGCCAGCAGCCCGGGGGGACAGAATTTCAATGAGCAGTTCTTC. This sequence encodes CASSPGGQNFNEQFF. Full variable domain (rest looked up from reference TRBV5-1 and TRBJ2-1): KAGVTQTPRYLIKTRGQQVTLSCSPISGHRSVSWYQQTPGQGLQFLFEYFSETQRNKGNFPGRFSGRQFSNSRSEMNVSTLELGDSALYLCASSPGGQNFNEQFFGPGTRLTVL.

The rearrangement joins TRBV18 to TRBJ2-5; the match to TRBD1 covers 8 bases. CDR1 is KGHSH and CDR2 is LQKENI in the germline V gene. The CDR3 contains 15 residues. J lost 5 bases, V lost 4 bases, and 9 bases had no gene match. The chain's CDR3 is CASSQRQGPGETQYF. CDR3 nucleotide sequence: TGTGCCAGCTCACAACGACAGGGGCCCGGGGAGACCCAGTACTTC.